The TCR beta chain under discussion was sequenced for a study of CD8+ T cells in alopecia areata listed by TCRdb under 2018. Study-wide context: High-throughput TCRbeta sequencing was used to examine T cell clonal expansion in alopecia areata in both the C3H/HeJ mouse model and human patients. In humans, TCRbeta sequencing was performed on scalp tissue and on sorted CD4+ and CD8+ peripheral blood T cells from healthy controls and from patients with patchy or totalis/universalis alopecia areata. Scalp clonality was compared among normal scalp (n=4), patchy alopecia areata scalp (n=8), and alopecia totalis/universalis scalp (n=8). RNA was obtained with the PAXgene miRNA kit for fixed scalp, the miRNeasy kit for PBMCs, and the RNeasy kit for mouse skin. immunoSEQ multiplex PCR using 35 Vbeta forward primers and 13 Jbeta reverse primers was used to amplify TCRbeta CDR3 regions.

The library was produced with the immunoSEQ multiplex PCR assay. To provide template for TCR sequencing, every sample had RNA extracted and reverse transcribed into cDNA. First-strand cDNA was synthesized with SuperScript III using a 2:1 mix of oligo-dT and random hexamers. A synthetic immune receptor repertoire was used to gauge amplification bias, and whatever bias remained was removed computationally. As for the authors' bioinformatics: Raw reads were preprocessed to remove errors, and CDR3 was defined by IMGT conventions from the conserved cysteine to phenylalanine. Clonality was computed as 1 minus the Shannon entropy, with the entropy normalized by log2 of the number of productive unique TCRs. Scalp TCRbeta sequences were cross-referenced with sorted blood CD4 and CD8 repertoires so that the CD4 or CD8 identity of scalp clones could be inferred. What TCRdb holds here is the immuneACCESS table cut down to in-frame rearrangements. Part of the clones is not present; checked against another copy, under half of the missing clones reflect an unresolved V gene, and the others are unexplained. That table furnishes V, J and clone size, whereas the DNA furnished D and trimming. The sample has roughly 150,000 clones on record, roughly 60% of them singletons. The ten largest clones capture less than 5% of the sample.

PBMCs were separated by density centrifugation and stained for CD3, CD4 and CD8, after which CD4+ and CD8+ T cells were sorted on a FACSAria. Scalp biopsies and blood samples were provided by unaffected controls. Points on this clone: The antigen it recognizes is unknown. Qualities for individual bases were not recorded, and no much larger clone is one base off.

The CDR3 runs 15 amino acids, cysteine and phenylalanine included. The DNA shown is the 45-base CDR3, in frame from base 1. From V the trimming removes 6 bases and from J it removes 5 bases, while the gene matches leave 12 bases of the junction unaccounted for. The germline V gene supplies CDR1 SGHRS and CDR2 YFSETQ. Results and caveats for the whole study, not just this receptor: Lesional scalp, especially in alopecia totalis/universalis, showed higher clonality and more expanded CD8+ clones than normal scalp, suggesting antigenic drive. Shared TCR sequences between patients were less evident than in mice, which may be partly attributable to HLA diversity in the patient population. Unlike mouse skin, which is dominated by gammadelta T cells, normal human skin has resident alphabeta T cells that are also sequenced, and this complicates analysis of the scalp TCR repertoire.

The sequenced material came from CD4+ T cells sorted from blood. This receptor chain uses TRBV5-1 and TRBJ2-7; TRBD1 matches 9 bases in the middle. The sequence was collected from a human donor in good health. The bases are TGCGCCAGCACCCCCGAGGGGACAGGGTACGACGAGCAGTACTTC. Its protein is CASTPEGTGYDEQYF.